Listed below are T cell receptor beta chains from one sample, sequenced in a study of blood T cell repertoires in COVID-19. Assay: immunoSEQ multiplex PCR; the TCRdb copy retains only in-frame clones and omits some. This sample has 200,000 to 250,000 clones, with around 90% found just once. Sequenced input: peripheral blood. These receptors were taken from a man aged 55 to 70 with acute or convalescent COVID-19. CDR3s include the opening cysteine and the closing phenylalanine or tryptophan. The D gene is left open where the match is weak. Clone size, where shown, is once, few, many, or a class for clones that have expanded.

cdr3_nt	cdr3_aa	clone_size	d_call	v_call	j_call
TGTGCCAGCAGTCGAGGAGGGCGGTCTGGAAACACCATATATTTT	CASSRGGRSGNTIYF	.	.	TRBV6-5	TRBJ1-3
TGTGCCAGCAGGCCCGGACAGACATACACTGAAGCTTTCTTT	CASRPGQTYTEAFF	many	.	TRBV2	TRBJ1-1
TGTGCCAGCTCGCCCTCGGGGGGCGCCGCGAACACCGGGGAGCTGTTTTTT	CASSPSGGAANTGELFF	.	.	TRBV18	TRBJ2-2
TGTGCCAGCAGTTTAACGAGGGGGAATCAGCCCCAGCATTTT	CASSLTRGNQPQHF	.	.	TRBV27	TRBJ1-5
TGCGCCAGCAGCCAAAAAGCGGGGACAGATACGCAGTATTTT	CASSQKAGTDTQYF	.	TRBD2	TRBV4-3	TRBJ2-3
TGCGCCAGCAGTGGAGGCAGGGGCAATGAAAAACTGTTTTTT	CASSGGRGNEKLFF	.	.	TRBV10-2	TRBJ1-4
TGTGCCTGGAGTCTTACAGGGGGGAGAGAGACCCAGTACTTC	CAWSLTGGRETQYF	.	TRBD1	TRBV30	TRBJ2-5
TGTGCCAGCAGGGGAGGGATTTATGGCTACACCTTC	CASRGGIYGYTF	.	.	TRBV28	TRBJ1-2
TGCGCCAGCATGCAGGGGCAGGGCTACGAGCAGTACTTC	CASMQGQGYEQYF	.	.	TRBV5-1	TRBJ2-7
TGTGCCAGCAGTTTAGGCTCGGGACAGGGTAGCTCCTATAATTCACCCCTCCACTTT	CASSLGSGQGSSYNSPLHF	.	TRBD1	TRBV27	TRBJ1-6
TGTGCCAGCAGTTTATCCCTAGCGGGGGGGCAGGAGACCCAGTACTTC	CASSLSLAGGQETQYF	once	TRBD2	TRBV28	TRBJ2-5
TGTGCCAGCAGCCAAGCAGGTGGGGGCAGCCCCCAAACCGACAATGAGCAGTTCTTC	CASSQAGGGSPQTDNEQFF	.	.	TRBV4-2	TRBJ2-1
TGCGCCAGCAGTGAGTTCAGGGGGCGATTGTATTTT	CASSEFRGRLYF	.	TRBD1	TRBV10-2	TRBJ2-3
TGTGCCAGCAGCTCGTGGACAGAGCAAGAGACCCAGTACTTC	CASSSWTEQETQYF	.	.	TRBV11-2	TRBJ2-5